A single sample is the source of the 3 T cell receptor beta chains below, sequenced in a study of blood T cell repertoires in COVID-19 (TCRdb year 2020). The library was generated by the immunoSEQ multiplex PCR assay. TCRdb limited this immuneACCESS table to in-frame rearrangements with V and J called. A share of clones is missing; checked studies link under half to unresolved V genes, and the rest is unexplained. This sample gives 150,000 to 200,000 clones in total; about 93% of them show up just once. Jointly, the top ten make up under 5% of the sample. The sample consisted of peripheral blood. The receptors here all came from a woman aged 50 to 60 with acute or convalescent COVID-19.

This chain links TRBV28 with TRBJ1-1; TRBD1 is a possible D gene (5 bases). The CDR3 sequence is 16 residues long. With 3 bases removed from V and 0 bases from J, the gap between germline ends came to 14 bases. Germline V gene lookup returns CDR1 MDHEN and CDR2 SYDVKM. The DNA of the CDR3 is TGTGCCAGCAGTTTTTCAGGGCAAACGATGAACACTGAAGCTTTCTTT. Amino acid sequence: CASSFSGQTMNTEAFF.

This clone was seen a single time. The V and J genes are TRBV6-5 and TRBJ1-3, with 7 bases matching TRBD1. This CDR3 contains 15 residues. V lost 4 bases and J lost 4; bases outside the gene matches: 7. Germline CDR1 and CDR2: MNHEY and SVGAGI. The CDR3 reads CASSSSTGPGNTIYF. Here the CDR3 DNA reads TGTGCCAGCAGTTCCTCGACAGGGCCCGGAAACACCATATATTTT.

The CDR3 reads CASSARDSSGYGYTF. DNA for the CDR3: TGTGCCAGCAGTGCCAGGGACAGCTCGGGCTATGGCTACACCTTC. This chain uses TRBV2 with TRBJ1-2; TRBD1 matches 7 bases. The CDR3 has 15 residues. V lost 4 bases and J lost 4; bases outside the gene matches: 9. From germline, CDR1 is SNHLY and CDR2 FYNNEI.